This TCR beta chain derives from a study of T cells after yellow fever vaccination (dated by TCRdb to the late 2010s). Turning to the overall study: The SMART-Seq v4 Ultra Low Input RNA kit was used to prepare libraries from fractions with low cell numbers. Two healthy male donors, one aged 18 to 30 and one aged 30 to 40 years, made up the cohort. Bulk TCR alpha and beta repertoires were sequenced longitudinally to track T-cell clones before and after primary and booster YFV17D yellow fever vaccination. Bulk PBMC replicates and cell subsets were isolated from blood drawn at multiple timepoints before and after both primary and secondary immunization.

TCR cDNA was synthesized by 5'RACE template switching, through which a universal primer site and unique molecular identifiers were introduced. Priming for cDNA synthesis came from both the TCR alpha and TCR beta constant segments. Libraries were amplified in two PCR steps, with sample barcodes and sequencing adapters added in the second step. Sequencing of the libraries was done on either Illumina HiSeq 2500 (2x100 bp) or NovaSeq (2x150 bp). The authors' analysis ran thus. MIGEC was used to demultiplex reads and collapse the reads into UMI consensus sequences, and MiXCR was used for V(D)J alignment. Vaccine-responding clonotypes were defined with edgeR using replicate PBMC samples, requiring FDR below 0.01 and a log2 fold change above 5 up to day 15. Bulk clonotypes were assigned CD4 or CD8 identity according to which sequenced CD4 or CD8 repertoire held them at higher abundance. Clonotypes enriched at least 10-fold in dextramer-positive versus dextramer-negative fractions were classed as NS4B-specific, and CD4-biased clonotypes were left out. TCRdb reanalyzed the raw reads on its own, using fastp at Q25 for trimming and MiXCR for clone calling, and kept in-frame beta chains. Rows are combined by CDR3 protein, so each entry shows the most common genes and DNA. The V and J calls reflect TCRdb's pipeline rather than the authors' work. This sample gives 50,000 to 60,000 distinct CDR3 sequences in total; about 6.6% of them show up just once. Approximately 25% of the sample belongs to the ten largest clones.

Results and caveats for the whole study, not just this receptor: Most clones expanded after primary vaccination were re-detected after the booster (almost 98% of CD4 and 88% of CD8), suggesting broad memory maintenance. A small share of clonotypes was detected in both CD4 and CD8 compartments, with the overlap likely arising from convergent recombination. Only two donors were included in the study, so the extent to which the findings can be generalized is limited. FACS-sorted repertoires could contain abundant contaminating clonotypes from the bulk population, so computational filtering was required. The secondary T-cell response was weaker than the primary response but faster, peaking on day 5 instead of day 15.

The germline ends are 7 bases apart after V is trimmed by 1 base and J by 1 base. Including cysteine and phenylalanine, the CDR3 has 13 amino acids. CDR3 DNA is the only sequence kept; it has 39 bases, read in frame from the first base. CDR1 and CDR2 (SQVTM, ANQGSEA) derive from the germline V gene. About this clonotype itself: Per-base quality was not reported, and no clone a single base away is much larger than it.

The treatment or condition label, read with the paper, signifies: live attenuated yellow fever vaccine strain. PBMCs were isolated from peripheral blood using a standard Ficoll-Paque protocol. Epitope-specific CD8 T cells were sorted using a dextramer loaded with the yellow fever NS4B epitope peptide, with anti-CD3 and anti-CD8 staining. RNA was extracted with TriZol from bulk PBMCs, CD4 and CD8 fractions, and dextramer-positive and dextramer-negative fractions. This TCR came from a man aged 18 to 30 who received the YFV17D yellow fever vaccine. This sample comprised CD8+ T cells not binding an NS4B(214-222) dextramer, sorted from PBMCs, obtained roughly 45 days after the first yellow fever vaccination. This sample's cell subset or site label indicates: NS4B epitope dextramer-negative CD8 T cells. This chain is built from TRBV29-1 and TRBJ1-1; D gene: possibly TRBD1, on 5 matching bases. The sequenced DNA: TGCAGCGTTGAAGGGGGGGAGAACACTGAAGCTTTCTTT. It translates to CSVEGGENTEAFF.